This paragraph covers one T cell receptor (beta chain) sequence. The entry originates in a study of cytomegalovirus exposure and HLA in healthy donors. V gave up 4 bases and J gave up 2 bases; unmatched junction bases: 4. This CDR3 contains 14 residues. Germline CDR1 is ENHRY and CDR2 is SYGVKD. PCR was performed using 60 Vbeta and 13 Jbeta primers. Profiled with immunoSEQ multiplex PCR; TCRdb holds only in-frame clones, not every one. The data hold some 190,000 clones, with about 89% observed a single time. The J gene is TRBJ2-7, the V gene TRBV10-3; 8 nucleotides agree with TRBD1. Sequenced input: PBMCs. This clonotype was sampled from a young man in good health and CMV-seronegative. DNA for the CDR3: TGTGCCATCAGTGTGGACAGGGAGGCCTACGAGCAGTACTTC. Protein sequence: CAISVDREAYEQYF.